This T cell receptor delta chain was recorded in a study of γδ T cells in repeated Plasmodium falciparum infection. The overall study: Malaria-naive adults were infected with P. falciparum NF54 four times over roughly 620 days. Study-level findings and limits: In Vdelta2-negative, largely Vdelta1+, gammadelta repertoires, repeated controlled infections appeared to drive clonal selection waves. Compared with Australian children, Malian Vdelta2-negative repertoires seemed more clonal, less diverse, less shared.

With 4 bases clipped from V and 8 bases from J, the junction kept 5 bases outside the gene matches. The length of the CDR3 is 13 residues. CDR1 and CDR2 from the germline V gene are TSWWSYY and QGS. TCRdb reanalysed the multiplex PCR reads with CATT. The sample yields roughly 90,000 delta-chain clones, 0.85% to 1% seen once. Bulk repertoires came from Vgamma9/Vdelta2+ or Vdelta2-negative gammadelta T cells flow-sorted from PBMC. This clone was observed at least ten times. Its antigen is currently unknown. This is likely an artifact of a read error, given a far larger clone one base away. Other nucleotide sequences from this sample produce the same CDR3.

The clonotype was recovered from a pool of human donors (malaria-infected and uninfected, not separated). The rearrangement uses TRDV1 and TRDJ1, with 9 bases aligning to TRDD3. The sequencing sample was made of gamma-delta T cells from blood. In DNA, the CDR3 is TGTGCTCTTGGGGTACTGGGGGACGCCAAACTCATCTTT. Protein sequence: CALGVLGDAKLIF.